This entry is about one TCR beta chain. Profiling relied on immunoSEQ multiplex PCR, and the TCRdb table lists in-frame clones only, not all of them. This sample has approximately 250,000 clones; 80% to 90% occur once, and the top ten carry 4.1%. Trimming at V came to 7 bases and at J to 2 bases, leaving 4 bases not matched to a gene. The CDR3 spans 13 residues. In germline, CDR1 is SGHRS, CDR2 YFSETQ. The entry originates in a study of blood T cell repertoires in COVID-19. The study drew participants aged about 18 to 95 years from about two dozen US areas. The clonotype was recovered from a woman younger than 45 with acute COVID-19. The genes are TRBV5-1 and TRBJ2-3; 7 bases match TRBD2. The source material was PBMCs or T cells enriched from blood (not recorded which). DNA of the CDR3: TGCGCCAGCCGAGCGGGAACCACAGATACGCAGTATTTT. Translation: CASRAGTTDTQYF.